One sample yielded the 31 T cell receptor beta chains listed below, sequenced in a study of patients and donors after allogeneic stem cell transplantation. MiXCR, run by TCRdb on the RT-PCR reads, gives a single entry per CDR3 protein. Of 110,000 or so distinct CDR3 sequences in the sample, approximately 35% were seen once. Sequenced input: blood, either unsorted or a sorted T cell fraction (not recorded which). Source of these receptors: a human donor who was either an allogeneic HSCT recipient or a stem cell or donor lymphocyte infusion donor (not recorded which). It is not recorded whose cells these are; they may come from a transplant donor.

This rearrangement joins TRBV15 to TRBJ2-7; 9 nucleotides align to TRBD2. This CDR3 is 14 amino acids long. With 1 base clipped from V and 8 bases from J, the junction kept 6 bases outside the gene matches. CDR1 and CDR2 (germline): LNHNV, YYDKDF (reference sequence). The CDR3 sequence is CATSRGTGTSKQYF. The CDR3 DNA reads TGTGCCACCAGCAGAGGGACGGGGACTAGCAAGCAGTACTTC.

This chain links TRBV5-1 with TRBJ1-1, with a tentative D call TRBD1 (5 bases). With 0 bases removed from V and 0 bases from J, the gap between germline ends came to 15 bases. The CDR3 length is 17 residues. The V gene's germline CDR1 is SGHRS and CDR2 YFSETQ. The CDR3 nucleotides are TGCGCCAGCAGCTTGGCCTGGAATGGGGGGTTGAACACTGAAGCTTTCTTT. Encoded protein: CASSLAWNGGLNTEAFF.

There are a few counts of this clonotype. The genes are TRBV27 and TRBJ2-2; the match to TRBD1 covers 7 bases. CDR1 is MNHEY, CDR2 SMNVEV, per germline (reference sequence). J was trimmed by 2 bases and V by 6 bases; bases with no gene match: 9. The CDR3 spans 16 residues. CDR3 sequence: CASSPGTAFNTGELFF. DNA for the CDR3: TGTGCCAGCAGCCCGGGGACAGCCTTCAACACCGGGGAGCTGTTTTTT.

This clonotype was counted only a few times. This chain joins TRBV6-5 and TRBJ1-4; D unclear. V lost 5 bases to trimming and J lost 5 bases, with 12 bases between them. Germline assignment: CDR1 MNHEY and CDR2 SVGAGI. The CDR3 totals 14 residues. The CDR3 nucleotides are TGTGCCAGCAGTCGACGGGCCTCCAATGAAAAACTGTTTTTT. Amino acid sequence: CASSRRASNEKLFF.

The chain carries TRBV20-1 and TRBJ2-1; D assignment may be TRBD1 or TRBD2 (5 bases each). The CDR3 is 15 residues long. Germline V gene sequence: CDR1 DFQATT, CDR2 SNEGSKA (reference sequence). Trimming took off 1 base at V and 6 bases at J, with 16 bases between the two ends. The CDR3 region has the DNA TGCAGTGCTAGAGGGGGGTCTGGGGTACTCAATGAGCAGTTCTTC. This encodes CSARGGSGVLNEQFF.

The chain joins TRBV6-2 or TRBV6-3 to TRBJ2-2, with a tentative D call TRBD1 (6 bases). V lost 6 bases, J lost 7 bases, and 9 bases lay in between. Germline V CDR1 and CDR2: MNHEY, SVGEGT. The CDR3 is 12 amino acids. CDR3 bases: TGTGCCAGCAGGTCAGGGGTCGGGGAGCTGTTTTTT. Its protein is CASRSGVGELFF.

The gene calls are TRBV6-6 and TRBJ1-5; D not certain. The CDR3 is made up of 12 amino acids. Trimming removed 7 bases at V and 5 bases at J, with 9 bases between. Germline V CDR1 and CDR2: MNHNY, SVGAGI (reference sequence). The CDR3 DNA sequence: TGTGCCAGCACGAGCTTAGATCAGCCCCAGCATTTT. Encoded protein: CASTSLDQPQHF.

This chain uses TRBV27 with TRBJ2-1, with 13 bases that match TRBD2. The germline V gene encodes CDR1 MNHEY and CDR2 SMNVEV (reference sequence). After removal of 7 bases from V and 8 bases from J, the junction contained 14 bases not matched to a gene. CDR3 length: 17 amino acids. CDR3 DNA: TGTGCCAGCATCCTTAGGGGGGGGACTAGCGGGATGTATGAGCAGTTCTTC. Translation: CASILRGGTSGMYEQFF.

This clonotype occurred a few times. The CDR3 loop is CASSLDPGTTQYF. CDR3 DNA sequence: TGTGCCAGCAGTTTGGACCCGGGCACGACCCAGTACTTC. The chain links TRBV6-2 or TRBV6-3 to TRBJ2-5; no definite D call. Looked up from germline, CDR1 is MNHEY and CDR2 is SVGEGT. Trimming shortened V by 4 bases and J by 7 bases, and 13 bases separated the two germline ends. The CDR3 loop spans 13 amino acids.

This chain connects TRBV12-3 or TRBV12-4 to TRBJ1-1; 7 bases match TRBD1. The CDR3 runs 12 residues. V was clipped by 6 bases and J by 7 bases; unmatched bases: 5. CDR3 region: CASSSRGYEAFF. The DNA of the CDR3 is TGTGCCAGCAGCTCCAGGGGGTATGAAGCTTTCTTT.

V and J are TRBV6-2 or TRBV6-3 and TRBJ1-1; TRBD1 aligns across 8 bases. This CDR3 has 13 residues. In germline, CDR1 is MNHEY, CDR2 SVGEGT. V shed 2 bases and J 8 bases; nucleotides not matched to a gene: 4. The CDR3 DNA follows: TGTGCCAGCAGTTACAGGCGACAGGGGGAAGCTTTCTTT. Its protein product is CASSYRRQGEAFF.

The chain carries TRBV12-3 or TRBV12-4 and TRBJ2-2; D gene unclear. V lost 5 bases and J 7 bases, leaving 17 bases between the germline ends. CDR3 length: 15 amino acids. This chain's CDR3 is CASSPRQREYGELFF. Here the CDR3 DNA reads TGTGCCAGCAGTCCCCGGCAGCGAGAATACGGGGAGCTGTTTTTT.

This chain connects TRBV20-1 to TRBJ2-7; the D call may be TRBD1 or TRBD2 (5 bases each). There are 14 residues in the CDR3. The germline V gene encodes CDR1 DFQATT and CDR2 SNEGSKA (reference sequence). Trimming stripped 7 bases from V and 3 bases from J, with 19 bases between. For the CDR3, the DNA is TGCAGTGTTTCACCCCCGGGACCCAACTACGAGCAGTACTTC. Translation: CSVSPPGPNYEQYF.

The gene calls are TRBV6-2 or TRBV6-3 and TRBJ1-1; D unclear. Trimming took off 2 bases at V and 0 bases at J, with 7 bases between the two ends. This CDR3 is built from 14 residues. Germline CDR1 reads MNHEY; CDR2 reads SVGEGT. In DNA, the CDR3 is TGTGCCAGCAGTTACAGGACGGTGAACACTGAAGCTTTCTTT. It yields the protein CASSYRTVNTEAFF.

The chain carries TRBV11-1 and TRBJ2-1; 7 positions match TRBD2. The V and J ends lost 5 bases and 7 bases, in that order; junction bases with no gene match: 2. CDR1 and CDR2 from the germline V gene are SGHAT and FQDESV (reference sequence). This CDR3 is built from 12 residues. CDR3 DNA sequence: TGTGCCAGCAGCGCGGGGGTGAATGAGCAGTTCTTC. It specifies CASSAGVNEQFF.

The rearrangement links TRBV4-1 to TRBJ2-5, with D perhaps matching TRBD1 (5 bases). The germline gives CDR1 MGHRA, CDR2 YSYEKL. This CDR3 is built from 13 residues. V dropped 4 bases and J dropped 3 bases, with 9 bases sitting between them. The CDR3 DNA follows: TGCGCCAGCAGCCGGGGCGCGGAAGAGACCCAGTACTTC. The encoded protein is CASSRGAEETQYF.

The chain combines TRBV12-3 or TRBV12-4 with TRBJ2-1, with D perhaps matching TRBD2 (6 bases). This CDR3 contains 13 residues. The V end lost 2 bases, the J end lost 9 bases, and 11 bases lay between the germline ends. CDR3 coding DNA: TGTGCCAGCAGTTTAACGGGGAGGCGTGAGCAGTTCTTC. As protein: CASSLTGRREQFF.

J is TRBJ2-5 and V is TRBV11-2, with D maybe TRBD2 (6 bases). V dropped 3 bases and J dropped 3 bases, with 11 bases sitting between them. CDR3 length: 14 residues. The V gene's germline CDR1 is SGHAT and CDR2 FQNNGV. The DNA of the CDR3 is TGTGCCAGCAGCTTCGGACTAACCAAAGAGACCCAGTACTTC. Translating gives CASSFGLTKETQYF.

This chain links TRBV6-5 with TRBJ1-1; a weak D match, TRBD1 (6 bases). Per germline, CDR1 MNHEY and CDR2 SVGAGI. This CDR3 comprises 15 residues. Trimming took 5 bases from V and 6 from J, leaving 19 bases between them. The CDR3 reads CASSNPGGIVPEAFF. In nucleotides, the CDR3 is TGTGCCAGCAGTAACCCCGGGGGCATCGTTCCTGAAGCTTTCTTT.

This chain uses TRBV20-1 with TRBJ1-3; D is unresolved. This CDR3 region has 15 residues. The V gene's germline CDR1 is DFQATT and CDR2 SNEGSKA (reference sequence). The V end lost 1 base, the J end lost 3 bases, and 13 bases lay between the germline ends. This chain's CDR3 is CSARANSLGGNTIYF. The DNA for the CDR3 is TGCAGTGCTAGAGCTAACTCTCTGGGTGGAAACACCATATATTTT.

This chain uses TRBV20-1 with TRBJ1-1, with D tentatively TRBD1 (5 bases). Germline assignment: CDR1 DFQATT and CDR2 SNEGSKA (reference sequence). The CDR3 has 12 amino acids. CDR3 nucleotide sequence: TGCAGCGAACACTCAGGGAGTACTGAAGCTTTCTTT. Protein: CSEHSGSTEAFF.

The chain combines TRBV27 with TRBJ1-4, with TRBD1 as a possible D gene (5 bases). Trimming pared 4 bases from V and 4 bases from J, leaving 16 bases between. In germline, CDR1 is MNHEY, CDR2 SMNVEV (reference sequence). The CDR3 consists of 16 residues. CDR3 in DNA: TGTGCCAGCAGTTCCCGCGGGAGGGGCGTTAATGAAAAACTGTTTTTT. Translating gives CASSSRGRGVNEKLFF.

In this sample, this clonotype turned up a few times. One end of the junction does not line up with germline, which may come from a read error. CDR3 loop: CASSLGLGIAGLF. In DNA form, the CDR3 reads TGTGCCAGCAGTTTGGGACTTGGAATCGCCGGGCTCTTC. V is TRBV12-3 or TRBV12-4 and J is TRBJ2-1; a possible D gene is TRBD2 (6 bases). The length of the CDR3 is 13 residues.

The V gene is TRBV14, the J gene TRBJ1-4; TRBD1 aligns across 7 bases. This CDR3 spans 15 amino acids. In germline, CDR1 is SGHDN, CDR2 FVKESK. Germline trimming cut 4 bases from V and 8 bases from J; bases unmatched to any gene: 10. For the CDR3, the DNA is TGTGCCAGCAGCCCCTACAGGGGTGTAGGAGAAAAACTGTTTTTT. Translated: CASSPYRGVGEKLFF.

The genes are TRBV5-1 and TRBJ2-7, with D possibly being TRBD1 (6 bases). Germline V gene data show CDR1 as SGHRS and CDR2 as YFSETQ. The CDR3 runs to 13 residues. V shed 5 bases and J shed 1 base, with 10 bases lying between them. CDR3 sequence (DNA): TGCGCCAGCAGTCCGAGGGGGTCCTACGAGCAGTACTTC. Protein product: CASSPRGSYEQYF.

This clonotype was detected only a few times. The genes are TRBV5-1 and TRBJ1-6, with 7 bases that match TRBD1. The CDR3 covers 13 residues. V lost 5 bases to trimming and J lost 10 bases; unmatched junction nucleotides: 6. Germline loops: CDR1 SGHRS, CDR2 YFSETQ. This chain's CDR3 is CASRRQGGSPLHF. The CDR3, as DNA: TGCGCCAGCAGGAGACAGGGCGGCTCACCCCTCCACTTT.

This clonotype was picked up a small number of times. At one boundary the junction diverges from the germline segment, which might be a read error. The chain combines TRBV7-7 with TRBJ2-3, with no clear D. The germline V gene has CDR1 SSHAT and CDR2 FNYEAQ (reference sequence). The CDR3 spans 14 residues. Here the CDR3 DNA reads TGTGCTAGCAGCCAGTCTAAAAGCACAGATACGCAGTATTTT. Its translation is CASSQSKSTDTQYF.

This chain connects TRBV27 to TRBJ2-6; D is undetermined. This CDR3 contains 18 residues. The V end was cut by 6 bases, the J end by 0 bases, with 18 bases between. Germline lookup yields CDR1 MNHEY and CDR2 SMNVEV (reference sequence). CDR3 loop: CASRSVSAKSSGANVLTF. The CDR3 bases are TGTGCCAGCAGGAGCGTTAGTGCTAAAAGCTCTGGGGCCAACGTCCTGACTTTC.

The rearrangement joins TRBV2 to TRBJ2-1; TRBD2 might be the D (5 bases). The V end was cut by 8 bases, the J end by 5 bases, with 19 bases between. The length of the CDR3 is 15 residues. Germline V CDR1 and CDR2: SNHLY, FYNNEI. CDR3 bases: TGTGCCAGCTCTCCCCAGCGGATTCGACACAATGAGCAGTTCTTC. Its translation is CASSPQRIRHNEQFF.

This clonotype was seen more than once but under ten times. This chain joins TRBV27 and TRBJ1-1; a possible D gene is TRBD1 (5 bases). Germline CDR1 reads MNHEY; CDR2 reads SMNVEV (reference sequence). V lost 2 bases to trimming and J lost 0 bases, with 16 bases between them. The CDR3 contains 17 residues. The chain's CDR3 is CASSLNMAGLLNTEAFF. The CDR3 nucleotides are TGTGCCAGCAGTTTAAATATGGCAGGGCTTTTGAACACTGAAGCTTTCTTT.

This rearrangement joins TRBV15 to TRBJ1-1; D unresolved. CDR3 length equals 17 residues. The germline V gene encodes CDR1 LNHNV and CDR2 YYDKDF (reference sequence). Trimming pared 1 base from V and 0 bases from J, leaving 15 bases between. In nucleotides, the CDR3 is TGTGCCACCAGCAGAGTATTGGGGTCCCTCATGAACACTGAAGCTTTCTTT. Translation gives CATSRVLGSLMNTEAFF.